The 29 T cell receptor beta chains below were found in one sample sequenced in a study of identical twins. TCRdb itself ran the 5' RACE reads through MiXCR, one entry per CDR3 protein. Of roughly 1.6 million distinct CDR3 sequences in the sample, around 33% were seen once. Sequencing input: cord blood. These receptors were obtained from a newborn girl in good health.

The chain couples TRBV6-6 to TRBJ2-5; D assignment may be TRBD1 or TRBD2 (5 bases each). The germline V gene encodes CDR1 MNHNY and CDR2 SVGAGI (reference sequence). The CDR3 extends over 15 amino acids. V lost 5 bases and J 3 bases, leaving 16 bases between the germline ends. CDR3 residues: CASSPRDVLEETQYF. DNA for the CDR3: TGTGCCAGCAGTCCACGGGACGTCCTTGAAGAGACCCAGTACTTC.

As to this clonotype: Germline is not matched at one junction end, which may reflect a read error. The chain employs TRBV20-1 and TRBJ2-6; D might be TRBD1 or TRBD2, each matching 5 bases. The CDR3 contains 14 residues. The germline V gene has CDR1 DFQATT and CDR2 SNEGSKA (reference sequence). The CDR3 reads CSTREGSRANVLTF. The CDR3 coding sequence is TGCAGTACTAGAGAGGGGAGTCGGGCCAACGTCCTGACTTTC.

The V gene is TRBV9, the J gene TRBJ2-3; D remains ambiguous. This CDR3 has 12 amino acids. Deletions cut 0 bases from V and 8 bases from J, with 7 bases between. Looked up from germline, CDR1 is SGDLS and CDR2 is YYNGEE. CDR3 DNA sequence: TGTGCCAGCAGCGTAGTGGTGGGTACGCAGTATTTT. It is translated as CASSVVVGTQYF.

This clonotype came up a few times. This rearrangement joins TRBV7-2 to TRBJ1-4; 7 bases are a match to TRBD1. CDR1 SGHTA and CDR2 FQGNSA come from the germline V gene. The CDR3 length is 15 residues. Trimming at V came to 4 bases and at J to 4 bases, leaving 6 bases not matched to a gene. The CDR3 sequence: CASSSPGTVNEKLFF. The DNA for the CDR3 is TGTGCCAGCAGCTCCCCCGGGACAGTTAATGAAAAACTGTTTTTT.

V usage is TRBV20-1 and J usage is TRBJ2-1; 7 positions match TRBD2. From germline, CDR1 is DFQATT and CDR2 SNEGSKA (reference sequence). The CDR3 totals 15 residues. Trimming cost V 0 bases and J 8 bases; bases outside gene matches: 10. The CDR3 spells CSARDSRGVGDEQFF. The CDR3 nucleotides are TGCAGTGCTAGAGATAGCCGGGGGGTGGGCGATGAGCAGTTCTTC.

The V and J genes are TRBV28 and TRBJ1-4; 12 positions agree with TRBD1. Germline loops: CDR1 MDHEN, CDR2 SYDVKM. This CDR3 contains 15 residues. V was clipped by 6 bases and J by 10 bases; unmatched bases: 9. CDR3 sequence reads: CASRSTGTGGLKLFF. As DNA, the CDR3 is TGTGCCAGCAGATCTACCGGGACAGGGGGCCTAAAACTGTTTTTT.

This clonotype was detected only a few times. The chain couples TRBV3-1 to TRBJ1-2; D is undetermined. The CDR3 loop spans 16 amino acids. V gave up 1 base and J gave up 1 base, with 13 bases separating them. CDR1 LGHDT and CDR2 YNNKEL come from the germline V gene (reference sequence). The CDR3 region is CASSQGHAGSNYGYTF. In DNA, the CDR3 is TGTGCCAGCAGCCAAGGTCACGCGGGTAGTAACTATGGCTACACCTTC.

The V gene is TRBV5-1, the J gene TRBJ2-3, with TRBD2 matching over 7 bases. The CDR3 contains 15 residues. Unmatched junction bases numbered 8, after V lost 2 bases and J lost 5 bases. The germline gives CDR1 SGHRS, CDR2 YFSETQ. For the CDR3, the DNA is TGCGCCAGCAGCTTCCTACGACTAGCAGGAGATACGCAGTATTTT. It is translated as CASSFLRLAGDTQYF.

For the CDR3, the DNA is TGTGCCAGCAGCTACGCCGAACTTGAAGCTTTCTTT. Protein: CASSYAELEAFF. This chain connects TRBV13 to TRBJ1-1; D not resolved. The V gene lost 4 bases and the J gene lost 7 bases, with 10 bases spanning the gap. CDR3 length: 12 residues. Germline V gene sequence: CDR1 PRHDT, CDR2 FYEKMQ (reference sequence).

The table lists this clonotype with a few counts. The CDR3 spells CASSYGDSDGYTF. DNA for the CDR3: TGTGCCAGCAGTTACGGGGATAGCGATGGCTACACCTTC. The rearrangement uses TRBV6-2 or TRBV6-3 and TRBJ1-2; the D is unclear. Germline V gene lookup returns CDR1 MNHEY and CDR2 SVGEGT. The V gene lost 2 bases and the J gene lost 6 bases, with 10 bases spanning the gap. The CDR3 contains 13 residues.

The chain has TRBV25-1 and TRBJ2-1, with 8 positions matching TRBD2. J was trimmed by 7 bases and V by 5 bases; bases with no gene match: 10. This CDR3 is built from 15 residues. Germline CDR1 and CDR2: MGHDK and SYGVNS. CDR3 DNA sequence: TGTGCCAGCAGTATAGCGGGAATGGAACTAAATGAGCAGTTCTTC. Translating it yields CASSIAGMELNEQFF.

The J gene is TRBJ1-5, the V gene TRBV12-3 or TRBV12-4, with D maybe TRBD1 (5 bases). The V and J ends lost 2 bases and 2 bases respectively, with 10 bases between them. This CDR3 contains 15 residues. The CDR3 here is CASSLRREGNQPQHF. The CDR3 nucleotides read TGTGCCAGCAGTTTACGCAGGGAAGGCAATCAGCCCCAGCATTTT.

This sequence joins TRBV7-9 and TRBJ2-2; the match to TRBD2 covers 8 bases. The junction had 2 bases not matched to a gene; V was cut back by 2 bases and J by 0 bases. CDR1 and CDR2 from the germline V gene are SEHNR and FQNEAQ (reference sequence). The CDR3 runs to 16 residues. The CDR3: CASSLLAGPNTGELFF. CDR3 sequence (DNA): TGTGCCAGCAGCTTACTAGCGGGTCCGAACACCGGGGAGCTGTTTTTT. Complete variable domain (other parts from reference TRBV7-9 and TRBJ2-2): DTGVSQNPRHKITKRGQNVTFRCDPISEHNRLYWYRQTLGQGPEFLTYFQNEAQLEKSRLLSDRFSAERPKGSFSTLEIQRTEQGDSAMYLCASSLLAGPNTGELFFGEGSRLTVL.

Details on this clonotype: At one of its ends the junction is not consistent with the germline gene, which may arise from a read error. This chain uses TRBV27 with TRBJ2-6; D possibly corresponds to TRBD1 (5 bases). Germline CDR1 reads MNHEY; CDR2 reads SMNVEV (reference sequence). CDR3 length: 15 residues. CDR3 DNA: TGTGCCAGCAGTTTCACCAGGGCTGGGGCCAACGTCCTGGCTTTC. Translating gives CASSFTRAGANVLAF.

The CDR3 DNA follows: TGTGCCAGCAGTTATGGACAGGGCGGGACTAACTATGGCTACACCTTC. Protein product: CASSYGQGGTNYGYTF. This chain connects TRBV6-6 to TRBJ1-2, with 8 nucleotides matching TRBD1. The CDR3 sequence is 16 residues long. V gave up 3 bases and J gave up 0 bases; unmatched junction bases: 6. Germline lookup yields CDR1 MNHNY and CDR2 SVGAGI (reference sequence).

The CDR3 loop is CASTPSGGQKIQYF. Written as DNA, the CDR3 is TGTGCCAGCACCCCATCGGGGGGCCAAAAGATTCAGTACTTC. The J gene is TRBJ2-7, the V gene TRBV28, with D possibly TRBD2 on 7 matching bases. Germline CDR1 is MDHEN and CDR2 is SYDVKM. The V gene lost 7 bases and the J gene lost 10 bases, with 23 bases spanning the gap. The CDR3 covers 14 residues.

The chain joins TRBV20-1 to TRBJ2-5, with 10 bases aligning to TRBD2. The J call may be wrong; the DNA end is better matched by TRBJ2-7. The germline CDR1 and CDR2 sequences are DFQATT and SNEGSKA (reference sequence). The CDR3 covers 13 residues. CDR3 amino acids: CSATRLAGDEQYF. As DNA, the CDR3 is TGCAGTGCTACCCGGCTAGCGGGAGACGAGCAGTACTTC.

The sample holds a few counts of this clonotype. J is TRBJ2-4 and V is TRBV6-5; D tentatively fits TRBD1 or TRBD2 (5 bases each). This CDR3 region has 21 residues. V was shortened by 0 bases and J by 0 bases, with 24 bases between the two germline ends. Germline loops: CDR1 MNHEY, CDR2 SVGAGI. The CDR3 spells CASSYSSPGTIKLLAKNIQYF. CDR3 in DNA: TGTGCCAGCAGTTACTCGTCCCCCGGGACGATTAAACTACTAGCCAAAAACATTCAGTACTTC.

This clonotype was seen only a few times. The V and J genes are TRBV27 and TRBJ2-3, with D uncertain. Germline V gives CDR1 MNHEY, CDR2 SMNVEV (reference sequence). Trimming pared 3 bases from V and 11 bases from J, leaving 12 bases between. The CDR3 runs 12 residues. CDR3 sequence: CASSFLTGGQYF. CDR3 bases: TGTGCCAGCAGTTTTTTAACCGGTGGGCAGTATTTT.

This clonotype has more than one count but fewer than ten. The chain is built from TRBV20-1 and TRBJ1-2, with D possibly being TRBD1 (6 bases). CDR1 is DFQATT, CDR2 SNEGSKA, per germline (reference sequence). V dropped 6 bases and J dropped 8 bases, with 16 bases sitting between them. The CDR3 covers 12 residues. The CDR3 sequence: CSAFGQGKGYTF. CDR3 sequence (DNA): TGCAGTGCGTTCGGGCAGGGGAAAGGCTACACCTTC.

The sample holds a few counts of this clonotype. This CDR3 is CASTRFTRLSDTQYF. CDR3 DNA: TGTGCCAGCACCCGATTTACTAGACTTTCAGATACGCAGTATTTT. The chain is built from TRBV5-6 and TRBJ2-3; D is possibly TRBD2 (5 bases). Trimming removed 6 bases from V and 4 bases from J, with 18 bases in between. Germline V gene lookup returns CDR1 SGHDT and CDR2 YYEEEE. The CDR3 extends over 15 amino acids.

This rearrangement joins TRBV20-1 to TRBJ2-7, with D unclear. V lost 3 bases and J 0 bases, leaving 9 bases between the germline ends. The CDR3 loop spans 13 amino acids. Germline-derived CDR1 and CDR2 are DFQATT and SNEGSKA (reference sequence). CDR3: CSARTDSSYEQYF. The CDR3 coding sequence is TGCAGTGCTAGGACTGATAGCTCCTACGAGCAGTACTTC.

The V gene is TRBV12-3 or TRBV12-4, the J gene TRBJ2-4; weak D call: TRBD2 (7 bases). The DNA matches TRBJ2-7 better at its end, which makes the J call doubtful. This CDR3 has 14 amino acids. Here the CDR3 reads CASSLDGGPHEQYF. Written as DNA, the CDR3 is TGTGCCAGCAGTTTAGACGGGGGGCCCCACGAGCAGTACTTC.

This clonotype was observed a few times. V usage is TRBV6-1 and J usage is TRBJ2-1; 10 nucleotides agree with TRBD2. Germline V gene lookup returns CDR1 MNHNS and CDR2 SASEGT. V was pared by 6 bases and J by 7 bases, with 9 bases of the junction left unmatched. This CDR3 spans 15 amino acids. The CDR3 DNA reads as TGTGCCAGCAGAGCGGGACTAGCGCTTCGGAATGAGCAGTTCTTC. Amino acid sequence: CASRAGLALRNEQFF.

The CDR3 DNA reads TGTGCCAGCGGGGTAGCGGGAGGGCTCGGAAATGAGCAGTACTTC. This encodes CASGVAGGLGNEQYF. This chain uses TRBV2 with TRBJ2-5; TRBD2 matches at 11 bases. The germline gives CDR1 SNHLY, CDR2 FYNNEI. The CDR3 loop spans 15 amino acids. V was clipped by 8 bases and J by 11 bases; unmatched bases: 16.

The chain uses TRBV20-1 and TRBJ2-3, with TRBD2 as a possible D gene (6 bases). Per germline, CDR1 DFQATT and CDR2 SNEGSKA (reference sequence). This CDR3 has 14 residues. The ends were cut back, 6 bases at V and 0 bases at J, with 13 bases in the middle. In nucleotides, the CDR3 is TGCAGTGCGGGGGGTAGAGGTAGCACAGATACGCAGTATTTT. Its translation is CSAGGRGSTDTQYF.

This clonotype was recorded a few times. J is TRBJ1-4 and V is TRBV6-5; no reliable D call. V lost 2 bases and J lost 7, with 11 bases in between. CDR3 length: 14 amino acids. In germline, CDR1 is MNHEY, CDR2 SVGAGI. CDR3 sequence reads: CASSYGVRGEKLFF. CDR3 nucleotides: TGTGCCAGCAGTTACGGGGTACGGGGTGAAAAACTGTTTTTT.

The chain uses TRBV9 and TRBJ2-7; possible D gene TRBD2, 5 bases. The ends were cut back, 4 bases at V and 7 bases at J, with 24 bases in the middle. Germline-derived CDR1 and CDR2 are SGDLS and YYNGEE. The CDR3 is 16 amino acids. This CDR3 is CASSPVGPTTILEQYF. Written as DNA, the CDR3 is TGTGCCAGCAGCCCCGTAGGACCGACTACGATCCTGGAGCAGTACTTC.

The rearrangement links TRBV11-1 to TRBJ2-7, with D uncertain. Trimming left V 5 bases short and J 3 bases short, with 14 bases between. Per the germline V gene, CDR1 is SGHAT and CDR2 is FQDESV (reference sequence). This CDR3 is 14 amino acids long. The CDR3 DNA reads TGTGCCAGCAGCCCCCGGGCAGCCCTCTACGAGCAGTACTTC. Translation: CASSPRAALYEQYF.